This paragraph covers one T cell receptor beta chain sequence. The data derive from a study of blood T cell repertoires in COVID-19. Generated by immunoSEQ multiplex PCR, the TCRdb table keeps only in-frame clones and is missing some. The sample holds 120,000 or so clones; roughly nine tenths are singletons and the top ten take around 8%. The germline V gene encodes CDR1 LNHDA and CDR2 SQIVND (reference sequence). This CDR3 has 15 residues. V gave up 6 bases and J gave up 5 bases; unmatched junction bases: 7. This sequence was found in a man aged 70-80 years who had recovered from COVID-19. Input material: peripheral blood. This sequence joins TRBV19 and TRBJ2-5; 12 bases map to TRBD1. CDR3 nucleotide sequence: TGTGCCAGTAGGAGCCGGGACAGGGGGCTTGAGACCCAGTACTTC. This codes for CASRSRDRGLETQYF.